The 21 T cell receptor beta chains reported below all come from one sample, sequenced in a study of regulatory T cells in long-lasting Graves disease. Stated time point: newly diagnosed GD, antithyroid drugs for less than 3 months. Extracted RNA from PBMCs served as the source of the TCR library. Construction of TCR beta libraries relied on iRepertoire HTBI primers and on Arm-PCR targeting CDR3 regions. TCRdb re-derived calls from the multiplex PCR reads in MiXCR, one entry per CDR3 protein. The sample lists approximately 470,000 distinct CDR3 sequences; 15% to 20% were seen once. A further study also used this sample, focusing on T cells in Graves' hyperthyroidism and ophthalmopathy.

The material was peripheral blood mononuclear cells (PBMCs), obtained at new diagnosis, from a patient treated with antithyroid drugs. Receptors were obtained from a man aged 40-50 years with Graves disease.

This clonotype was observed at least ten times. V gene TRBV7-2 combines with J gene TRBJ1-3; D is possibly TRBD1 (5 bases). The V end lost 4 bases, the J end lost 1 base, and 11 bases lay between the germline ends. The CDR3 has 15 amino acids. The germline gives CDR1 SGHTA, CDR2 FQGNSA. Here the CDR3 DNA reads TGTGCCAGCAGCTCTGACAGTCAGTCTGGAAACACCATATATTTT. It yields the protein CASSSDSQSGNTIYF. Looking up the rest from reference TRBV7-2 and TRBJ1-3 gives the full variable domain: GAGVSQSPSNKVTEKGKDVELRCDPISGHTALYWYRQSLGQGLEFLIYFQGNSAPDKSGLPSDRFSAERTGGSVSTLTIQRTQQEDSAVYLCASSSDSQSGNTIYFGEGSWLTVV.

This clonotype was seen many times. V is TRBV28 and J is TRBJ2-5, with D perhaps given as TRBD1 or TRBD2 (5 bases each). The germline gives CDR1 MDHEN, CDR2 SYDVKM. CDR3 length equals 16 residues. Trimming stripped 4 bases from V and 3 bases from J, with 18 bases between. In nucleotides, the CDR3 is TGTGCCAGCAGTTCCCGGGACGCACTCTCCAAAGAGACCCAGTACTTC. It translates to CASSSRDALSKETQYF.

The table lists this clonotype with a few counts. The V gene is TRBV7-3, the J gene TRBJ2-3; weak D call: TRBD1 (5 bases). The CDR3 length is 15 residues. CDR1 and CDR2 (germline): SGHTA, FQGTGA. Deletions cut 5 bases from V and 0 bases from J, with 12 bases between. CDR3 in DNA: TGTGCCAGCAGCCGATCGACAGTAAGCACAGATACGCAGTATTTT. Encoded protein: CASSRSTVSTDTQYF.

This clonotype has ten or more counts. The chain combines TRBV15 with TRBJ2-3; 8 bases match TRBD2. Germline V gene data show CDR1 as LNHNV and CDR2 as YYDKDF (reference sequence). The ends lost 2 bases at V and 4 bases at J; junction bases unmatched: 5. The CDR3 runs 15 residues. The CDR3 region is CATSRQAGAADTQYF. The CDR3 nucleotides are TGTGCCACCAGCAGACAAGCGGGAGCTGCAGATACGCAGTATTTT.

This clonotype has ten or more counts. This CDR3 is CASSSLAVRGNTGELFF. The CDR3 nucleotides are TGCGCCAGCAGCTCACTAGCGGTTCGAGGGAACACCGGGGAGCTGTTTTTT. The V call is TRBV5-1, the J call TRBJ2-2; 8 bases match TRBD2. The CDR3 spans 17 residues. CDR1 and CDR2 (germline): SGHRS, YFSETQ. With 3 bases clipped from V and 1 base from J, the junction kept 8 bases outside the gene matches.

This clonotype was seen only a few times. The chain has TRBV4-1 and TRBJ2-1, with TRBD1 matching 7 bases. After removal of 3 bases from V and 6 bases from J, the junction contained 11 bases not matched to a gene. The germline CDR1 and CDR2 sequences are MGHRA and YSYEKL. The CDR3 extends over 16 amino acids. CDR3 region: CASSQETGLVSNEQFF. CDR3 DNA: TGCGCCAGCAGCCAGGAGACAGGGTTAGTGTCCAATGAGCAGTTCTTC.

This clonotype was seen more than once but under ten times. The V and J genes are TRBV29-1 and TRBJ1-2; D perhaps matches TRBD1 (5 bases). This CDR3 is 10 amino acids long. V gave up 6 bases and J gave up 6 bases, with 8 bases separating them. Germline CDR1 SQVTM, CDR2 ANQGSEA. The CDR3 bases are TGCAGCGTGGACACGGATGGCTACACCTTC. Amino acids: CSVDTDGYTF.

This clonotype was seen repeatedly, ten times or more. The CDR3 sequence: CSASTGAVGADTQYF. The CDR3 nucleotides are TGCAGTGCGAGTACAGGGGCGGTTGGTGCAGATACGCAGTATTTT. The chain recombines TRBV20-1 with TRBJ2-3; 7 nucleotides line up with TRBD1. The CDR3 has 15 amino acids. Looked up from germline, CDR1 is DFQATT and CDR2 is SNEGSKA (reference sequence). V gave up 6 bases and J gave up 4 bases; unmatched junction bases: 13.

This clonotype came up a few times. The rearrangement uses TRBV6-1 and TRBJ2-1; TRBD1 aligns across 10 bases. CDR3 length: 15 residues. Looked up from germline, CDR1 is MNHNS and CDR2 is SASEGT. The V gene end was trimmed by 6 bases and the J gene end by 4 bases; junction bases not matched to a gene: 6. The CDR3 spells CASRGTGAEYNEQFF. The CDR3 coding sequence is TGTGCCAGCAGGGGGACAGGGGCCGAATACAATGAGCAGTTCTTC.

This clonotype was seen at least ten times. The chain uses TRBV7-8 and TRBJ2-4; TRBD2 agrees at 11 bases. CDR3 length: 15 residues. V lost 5 bases to trimming and J lost 10 bases; unmatched junction nucleotides: 10. CDR1 and CDR2 from the germline V gene are SGHVS and FQNEAQ. CDR3 protein: CASSEGLAVAGIQYF. In DNA form, the CDR3 reads TGTGCCAGCAGCGAGGGACTAGCGGTAGCCGGTATTCAGTACTTC.

The sample holds many counts of this clonotype. The chain combines TRBV2 with TRBJ2-7; the match to TRBD2 covers 8 bases. The V and J ends lost 7 bases and 6 bases, in that order; junction bases with no gene match: 8. The CDR3 is 13 amino acids. From germline, CDR1 is SNHLY and CDR2 FYNNEI. The chain's CDR3 is CASITGTRGEQYF. The CDR3 DNA is TGTGCCAGCATCACCGGGACTAGGGGCGAGCAGTACTTC.

To note about this clonotype: A much larger clone lies one base from this, so it may be a read error. J is TRBJ2-5 and V is TRBV6-9; TRBD2 aligns across 8 bases. The CDR3 is 15 residues long. Germline lookup yields CDR1 MNHGY and CDR2 SVAAGI. The CDR3 DNA reads as TGTACCAGCAGGAGAGCGGGAGCTGGGGAAGAGACCCAGTACTTC. Amino acids: CTSRRAGAGEETQYF.

This clonotype was found many times. The gene calls are TRBV2 and TRBJ2-7; 10 bases are a match to TRBD1. CDR3 length equals 14 residues. Trimming cost V 8 bases and J 7 bases; bases outside gene matches: 11. The germline V gene encodes CDR1 SNHLY and CDR2 FYNNEI. CDR3 protein: CASPTGTGAREQYF. CDR3 coding DNA: TGTGCCAGCCCTACCGGGACAGGGGCCCGGGAGCAGTACTTC.

This clonotype has a handful of counts. The chain recombines TRBV20-1 with TRBJ2-4; 7 bases agree with TRBD2. Germline V gene sequence: CDR1 DFQATT, CDR2 SNEGSKA (reference sequence). This CDR3 has 16 residues. V trimming: 2 bases; J trimming: 0 bases; junction bases outside the gene matches: 7. CDR3 in DNA: TGCAGTGCTAGAAGTCTAGCGGAACTAGCCAAAAACATTCAGTACTTC. Protein: CSARSLAELAKNIQYF.

The table lists this clonotype with many counts. The chain joins TRBV11-2 to TRBJ2-1, with D tentatively TRBD1 (6 bases). V lost 1 base, J lost 12 bases, and 19 bases lay in between. The CDR3 has 15 amino acids. Germline CDR1 and CDR2: SGHAT and FQNNGV. For the CDR3, the DNA is TGTGCCAGCAGCTTAGTGGGTGCTAAGTTCAGGGGGCAGTTCTTC. Translated, it gives CASSLVGAKFRGQFF.

The V and J genes are TRBV29-1 and TRBJ2-7; the match to TRBD1 covers 9 bases. The germline CDR1 and CDR2 sequences are SQVTM and ANQGSEA. The CDR3 totals 12 residues. Unmatched junction bases numbered 9, after V lost 7 bases and J lost 8 bases. CDR3 protein: CSAGTGRYQQYF. CDR3 DNA sequence: TGCAGCGCCGGGACAGGGAGATACCAGCAGTACTTC.

This clonotype was seen a few times. This rearrangement joins TRBV10-3 to TRBJ1-1; the match to TRBD1 covers 9 bases. V was clipped by 4 bases and J by 1 base; unmatched bases: 7. Germline values: CDR1 ENHRY, CDR2 SYGVKD. This CDR3 is 16 amino acids long. The CDR3 DNA is TGTGCCATCAGTGTGAAGGGGGGACAGGGGAACACTGAAGCTTTCTTT. Protein product: CAISVKGGQGNTEAFF.

The chain joins TRBV29-1 to TRBJ2-2; D call uncertain. Trimming left V 1 base short and J 6 bases short, with 12 bases between. CDR3 length equals 14 residues. Germline V gene data show CDR1 as SQVTM and CDR2 as ANQGSEA. This CDR3 is CSVEGLGKAGELFF. The CDR3 DNA sequence: TGCAGCGTTGAAGGGCTGGGAAAGGCCGGGGAGCTGTTTTTT.

As regards this clonotype: Since a much larger clone is just one base distant, this may be a read error. This chain uses TRBV7-9 with TRBJ2-7, with D perhaps TRBD2 (5 bases). CDR3 length: 15 amino acids. Per the germline V gene, CDR1 is SEHNR and CDR2 is FQNEAQ (reference sequence). CDR3 protein: CASSLARGGIHEQYF. In DNA form, the CDR3 reads TGTGCCAGCAGTTTAGCGCGCGGTGGCATTCACGAGCAGTACTTC.

This clonotype was recorded many times. The chain employs TRBV29-1 and TRBJ2-3; 14 positions match TRBD2. The CDR3 runs to 15 residues. The V gene end was trimmed by 6 bases and the J gene end by 2 bases; junction bases not matched to a gene: 4. Germline V gene sequence: CDR1 SQVTM, CDR2 ANQGSEA. CDR3 protein: CSVRGLAGATDTQYF. DNA of the CDR3: TGCAGCGTGAGGGGACTAGCGGGAGCCACAGATACGCAGTATTTT.

The table lists this clonotype with many counts. The chain joins TRBV12-3 or TRBV12-4 to TRBJ2-2, with TRBD2 matching over 9 bases. The CDR3 is 15 residues long. The V gene end was trimmed by 6 bases and the J gene end by 4 bases; junction bases not matched to a gene: 6. The CDR3 spells CASRPVSGSTGELFF. Here the CDR3 DNA reads TGTGCCAGCAGACCAGTTAGCGGGAGCACCGGGGAGCTGTTTTTT.